These 20 T cell receptor beta chains share one sample of origin, sequenced in a study of blood T cell repertoires in COVID-19. The repertoire was sequenced with immunoSEQ multiplex PCR; TCRdb's copy has only in-frame clones and lacks some. The sample lists fewer than 300,000 clones, about 88% occurring once. Sequencing was done on a sample of peripheral blood. The source of these receptors is a man in his sixties who had recovered from COVID-19.

Written as DNA, the CDR3 is TGTGCCAGCGGAAAGACAGGGCACGACGAGCAGTACTTC. This gives the protein CASGKTGHDEQYF. The V and J genes are TRBV6-5 and TRBJ2-7, with 7 bases aligning to TRBD1. Germline lookup yields CDR1 MNHEY and CDR2 SVGAGI. V lost 8 bases, J lost 5 bases, and 9 bases stayed unmatched. This CDR3 comprises 13 residues.

V and J are TRBV6-5 and TRBJ2-2, with 12 bases that match TRBD1. V lost 5 bases, J lost 6 bases, and 4 bases stayed unmatched. The CDR3 runs 15 residues. CDR1 and CDR2 from the germline V gene are MNHEY and SVGAGI. The CDR3 protein is CASSSRDRGPGELFF. The DNA of the CDR3 is TGTGCCAGCAGTAGCCGGGACAGGGGGCCCGGGGAGCTGTTTTTT.

The gene calls are TRBV18 and TRBJ1-4, with D hard to call. This CDR3 has 12 amino acids. Trimming pared 3 bases from V and 4 bases from J, leaving 3 bases between. Per germline, CDR1 KGHSH and CDR2 LQKENI. This chain's CDR3 is CASSPLNEKLFF. For the CDR3, the DNA is TGTGCCAGCTCACCCCTTAATGAAAAACTGTTTTTT. The variable domain in full, with the rest retrieved from reference TRBV18 and TRBJ1-4, is NAGVMQNPRHLVRRRGQEARLRCSPMKGHSHVYWYRQLPEEGLKFMVYLQKENIIDESGMPKERFSAEFPKEGPSILRIQQVVRGDSAAYFCASSPLNEKLFFGSGTQLSVL.

This clone is a singleton in its sample. The gene calls are TRBV28 and TRBJ1-1; a possible D gene is TRBD1 (6 bases). The CDR3 totals 16 residues. Germline values: CDR1 MDHEN, CDR2 SYDVKM. V was trimmed by 4 bases and J by 2 bases, leaving 17 bases between them. CDR3 DNA sequence: TGTGCCAGCAGTTGGGACACAAGTACACTCAACACTGAAGCTTTCTTT. This sequence encodes CASSWDTSTLNTEAFF.

V and J are TRBV4-1 and TRBJ1-2; no definite D call. There are 15 residues in the CDR3. Germline V gives CDR1 MGHRA, CDR2 YSYEKL. V was clipped by 1 base and J by 2 bases, with 11 bases between them. The CDR3 bases are TGCGCCAGCAGCCAAGTGGGCGGGTCAAACTATGGCTACACCTTC. The encoded protein is CASSQVGGSNYGYTF.

This chain joins TRBV29-1 and TRBJ2-7; possible D gene TRBD2, 5 bases. Germline CDR1 and CDR2: SQVTM and ANQGSEA. This CDR3 is built from 11 residues. Trimming removed 7 bases from V and 6 bases from J, with 13 bases in between. CDR3 in DNA: TGCAGCGCCACGGACGGGATCGAGCAGTACTTC. Protein sequence: CSATDGIEQYF.

V and J are TRBV2 and TRBJ2-3; 10 positions match TRBD2. Unmatched junction bases numbered 11, after V lost 4 bases and J lost 7 bases. The CDR3 sequence is 16 residues long. Germline lookup yields CDR1 SNHLY and CDR2 FYNNEI. Here the CDR3 reads CASSAGIAGGRHTQYF. The CDR3 DNA follows: TGTGCCAGCAGTGCGGGGATAGCGGGGGGAAGACATACGCAGTATTTT.

The J gene is TRBJ2-3, the V gene TRBV3-1 (or the pseudogene TRBV3-2), with TRBD2 matching over 9 bases. CDR1 is LGHDT and CDR2 is YNNKEL in the germline V gene (reference sequence). V was clipped by 1 base and J by 5 bases; unmatched bases: 7. This CDR3 has 16 amino acids. Written as DNA, the CDR3 is TGTGCCAGCAGCCAAGTCGGGCGGGGGGGCCGAGATACGCAGTATTTT. Translated, it gives CASSQVGRGGRDTQYF.

The chain carries TRBV7-2 and TRBJ1-2; 7 nucleotides align to TRBD1. The CDR3 is 14 amino acids. Germline CDR1 is SGHTA and CDR2 is FQGNSA. J lost 3 bases, V lost 1 base, and 2 bases had no gene match. CDR3 nucleotide sequence: TGTGCCAGCAGCTTAGAGGGGGCGGACTATGGCTACACCTTC. Amino acid sequence: CASSLEGADYGYTF.

The V gene is TRBV10-3, the J gene TRBJ1-4; the D is unclear. There are 14 residues in the CDR3. The germline V and J ends were trimmed by 2 bases and 5 bases, with 9 bases remaining between them. The germline V gene has CDR1 ENHRY and CDR2 SYGVKD. CDR3 DNA sequence: TGTGCCATCAGTGAGGAGAGGGAGAATGAAAAACTGTTTTTT. This codes for CAISEERENEKLFF.

Note on this clone: Other DNA sequences in the same sample also yield this CDR3. This chain links TRBV5-1 with TRBJ1-1; TRBD1 is a possible D gene (5 bases). V was shortened by 1 base and J by 1 base, with 8 bases between the two germline ends. The germline CDR1 and CDR2 sequences are SGHRS and YFSETQ. The CDR3 runs 14 residues. In DNA, the CDR3 is TGCGCCAGCAGCTTGTCGACAGCGAACACTGAAGCTTTCTTT. As protein: CASSLSTANTEAFF.

This chain uses TRBV29-1 with TRBJ1-5; TRBD1 might be the D (6 bases). Germline CDR1 and CDR2: SQVTM and ANQGSEA. V shed 3 bases and J shed 6 bases, with 9 bases lying between them. This CDR3 is built from 12 residues. The CDR3 spells CSVDRGPQPQHF. The CDR3 region has the DNA TGCAGCGTTGACAGGGGTCCTCAGCCCCAGCATTTT.

This chain's CDR3 is CASSVGTGNYGYTF. In DNA form, the CDR3 reads TGTGCCAGCAGCGTGGGGACAGGGAACTATGGCTACACCTTC. V gene TRBV9 combines with J gene TRBJ1-2; 9 nucleotides match TRBD1. Germline V lookup: CDR1 SGDLS, CDR2 YYNGEE. This CDR3 is built from 14 residues. After removal of 2 bases from V and 2 bases from J, the junction contained 1 base not matched to a gene.

The chain is built from TRBV5-4 and TRBJ2-7; 9 bases align to TRBD2. V shed 0 bases, J shed 2 bases, and the junction held 6 bases outside the gene matches. The CDR3 sequence is 16 residues long. In germline, CDR1 is SGHNT, CDR2 YYREEE (reference sequence). The CDR3 spells CASSLDGGGVPYEQYF. The CDR3 DNA follows: TGTGCCAGCAGCTTGGACGGCGGGGGGGTCCCCTACGAGCAGTACTTC.

The V call is TRBV7-2, the J call TRBJ2-4; maybe TRBD1 (6 bases). The CDR3 is 11 amino acids. The germline V and J ends were trimmed by 5 bases and 10 bases, with 9 bases remaining between them. Germline CDR1 and CDR2: SGHTA and FQGNSA. CDR3 sequence reads: CASSPGTIQYF. CDR3 nucleotides: TGTGCCAGCAGCCCCGGGACAATTCAGTACTTC.

This chain uses TRBV7-8 with TRBJ1-5; D not resolved. The CDR3 spans 14 residues. Trimming took off 1 base at V and 6 bases at J, with 10 bases between the two ends. The V gene's germline CDR1 is SGHVS and CDR2 FQNEAQ. The CDR3 loop is CASSLVRVSQPQHF. The CDR3 bases are TGTGCCAGCAGCTTAGTGAGGGTGAGTCAGCCCCAGCATTTT.

The J gene is TRBJ1-2, the V gene TRBV6-5; TRBD1 might be the D (6 bases). The CDR3 covers 13 residues. Germline-derived CDR1 and CDR2 are MNHEY and SVGAGI. V lost 2 bases and J 4 bases, leaving 8 bases between the germline ends. The CDR3 region is CASSYAGAYGYTF. In DNA, the CDR3 is TGTGCCAGCAGTTACGCAGGGGCCTATGGCTACACCTTC.

The gene calls are TRBV6-5 and TRBJ1-1; TRBD1 agrees at 8 bases. Germline CDR1 and CDR2: MNHEY and SVGAGI. Trimming took 5 bases from V and 5 from J; bases not matched to a gene: 10. The CDR3 length is 15 residues. CDR3 amino acids: CASSRQGNGKTEAFF. CDR3 DNA sequence: TGTGCCAGCAGTCGACAGGGGAATGGAAAAACTGAAGCTTTCTTT.

The V call is TRBV13, the J call TRBJ1-2, with D unresolved. Trimming took 5 bases from V and 7 from J, leaving 14 bases between them. CDR1 is PRHDT, CDR2 FYEKMQ, per germline (reference sequence). This CDR3 has 13 amino acids. The CDR3 nucleotides read TGTGCCAGCAGCCTACGAGTAGTCGGTGGCTACACCTTC. As protein: CASSLRVVGGYTF.

This rearrangement joins TRBV19 to TRBJ2-3; 8 nucleotides align to TRBD2. The V segment lost 5 bases and the J segment 3 bases; nucleotides outside the gene matches: 4. CDR3 length: 14 residues. The germline CDR1 and CDR2 sequences are LNHDA and SQIVND (reference sequence). CDR3 region: CASSLGLATDTQYF. CDR3 in DNA: TGTGCCAGTAGTCTCGGACTAGCTACAGATACGCAGTATTTT.